The text below deals with one TCR beta chain. This record belongs to a study of blood T cell repertoires in COVID-19. Study context: The United States, Italy and Spain supplied acute and convalescent COVID-19 samples.

As handled by the study authors: Estimated nucleated cell counts came from reference gene primer amplification. Here immunoSEQ multiplex PCR was the method, and the copy in TCRdb shows in-frame clones only, minus some. V and J calls and clone size are as listed in that table; D and trimming were resolved from the DNA. This sample yields fewer than 400,000 clones, of which about 90% are seen a single time; about 5% belongs to the top ten. Trimming removed 4 bases from V and 0 bases from J, with 7 bases in between. The V gene's germline CDR1 is SNHLY and CDR2 FYNNEI. The CDR3 spans 14 residues. Participants spanned ages roughly 18 to 90 years and resided in 20 to 25 US areas.

The sample taken for sequencing was PBMCs or T cells enriched from blood (not recorded which). The V call is TRBV2, the J call TRBJ1-3, with D possibly being TRBD1 (6 bases). The clonotype comes from a man younger than 40 who had recovered from COVID-19. DNA of the CDR3: TGTGCCAGCAGTGCACAGGGCTCTGGAAACACCATATATTTT. Amino acids: CASSAQGSGNTIYF.